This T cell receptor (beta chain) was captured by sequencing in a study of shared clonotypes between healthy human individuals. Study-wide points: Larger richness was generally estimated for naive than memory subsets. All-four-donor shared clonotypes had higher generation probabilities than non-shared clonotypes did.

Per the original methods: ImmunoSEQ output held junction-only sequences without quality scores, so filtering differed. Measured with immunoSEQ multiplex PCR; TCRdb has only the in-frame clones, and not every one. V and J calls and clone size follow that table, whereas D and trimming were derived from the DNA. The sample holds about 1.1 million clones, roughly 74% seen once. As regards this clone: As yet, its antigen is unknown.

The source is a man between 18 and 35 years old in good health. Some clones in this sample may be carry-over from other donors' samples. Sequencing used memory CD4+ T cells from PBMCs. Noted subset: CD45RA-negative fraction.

The DNA of the CDR3 is TGTGCCAGCAGCAATTCTAACAGGGATTATGGCTACACCTTC. Translated: CASSNSNRDYGYTF. The chain recombines TRBV28 with TRBJ1-2, with D perhaps TRBD1 (6 bases). This CDR3 is built from 14 residues. CDR1 MDHEN and CDR2 SYDVKM come from the germline V gene. V was pared by 6 bases and J by 5 bases, with 16 bases between.